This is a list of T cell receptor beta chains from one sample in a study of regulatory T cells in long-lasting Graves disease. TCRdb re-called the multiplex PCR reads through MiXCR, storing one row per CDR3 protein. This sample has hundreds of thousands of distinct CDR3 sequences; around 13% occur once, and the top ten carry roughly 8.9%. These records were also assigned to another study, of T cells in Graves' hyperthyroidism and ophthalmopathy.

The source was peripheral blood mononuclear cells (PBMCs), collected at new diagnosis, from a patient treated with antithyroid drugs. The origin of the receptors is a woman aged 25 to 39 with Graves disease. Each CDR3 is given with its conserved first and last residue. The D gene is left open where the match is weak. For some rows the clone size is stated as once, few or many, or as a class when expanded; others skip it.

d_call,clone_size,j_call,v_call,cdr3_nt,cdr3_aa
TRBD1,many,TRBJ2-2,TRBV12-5,TGTGCTAGTGGTCTAACAGGGGTTAACACCGGGGAGCTGTTTTTT,CASGLTGVNTGELFF
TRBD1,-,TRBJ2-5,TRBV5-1,TGCGCCAGCAGCTCCATCTACCGACAGGGTCTGTACCAAGAGACCCAGTACTTC,CASSSIYRQGLYQETQYF
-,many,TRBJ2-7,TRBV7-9,TGTGCCAGCAGCTCCTCGGGGTCTGCCTACGAGCAGTACTTC,CASSSSGSAYEQYF
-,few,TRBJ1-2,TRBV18,TGTGCCAGCTCACCCGGGACTCCTACCCTTGGCCACTATGGCTACACCTTC,CASSPGTPTLGHYGYTF
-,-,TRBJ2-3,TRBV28,TGTGCCAGCAGTTTGGGGGGGGCGCGGGGCACAGATACGCAGTATTTT,CASSLGGARGTDTQYF
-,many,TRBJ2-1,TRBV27,TGTGCCAGCAGTGAACGCAGGGGACGGGTCAATGAGCAGTTCTTC,CASSERRGRVNEQFF
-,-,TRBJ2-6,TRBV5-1,TGCGCCAGCAGCTTGGCAGGCAGCTCGCCTGGGGCCAACGTCCTGACTTTC,CASSLAGSSPGANVLTF
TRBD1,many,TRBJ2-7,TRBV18,TGTGCCAGCTCACTCTCGACAGGGTCTACGTACGAGCAGTACTTC,CASSLSTGSTYEQYF
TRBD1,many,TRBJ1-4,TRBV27,TGTGCCAGCAGTCCCGACAGGGTCGTGGCTAATGAAAAACTGTTTTTT,CASSPDRVVANEKLFF
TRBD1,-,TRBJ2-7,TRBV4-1,TGCGCCAGCAGCCGATACACCGGACAGGGTGATCTTTACGAGCAGTACTTC,CASSRYTGQGDLYEQYF
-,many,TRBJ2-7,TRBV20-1,TGCAGTGCTAGTCTGGGGACCTACGAGCAGTACTTC,CSASLGTYEQYF
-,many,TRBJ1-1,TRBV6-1,TGTGCCAGCAGTCGTGGGGGAGGGACTGAAGCTTTCTTT,CASSRGGGTEAFF
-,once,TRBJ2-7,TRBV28,TGTGCCAGCAGTTTAGGGCCCATCAGCTCCTACGAGCAGTACTTC,CASSLGPISSYEQYF
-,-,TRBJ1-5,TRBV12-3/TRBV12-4,TGTGCCAGCAGTTTAATTCATTTGGTGGCAGGGAGTAGCAATCAGCCCCAGCATTTT,CASSLIHLVAGSSNQPQHF
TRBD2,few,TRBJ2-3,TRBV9,TGTGCCAGCAGCGTAGCAAGCGGGACGTGGAGAGATACGCAGTATTTT,CASSVASGTWRDTQYF
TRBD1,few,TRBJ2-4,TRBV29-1,TGCGGCGTCGAGCCAGGACAGGGCCGCTATCAGTACTTC,CGVEPGQGRYQYF
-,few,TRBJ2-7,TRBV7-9,TGTGCCAGCAGCCGGGTATTCTCCTACGAGCAGTACTTC,CASSRVFSYEQYF
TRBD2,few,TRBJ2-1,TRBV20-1,TGCAGTGCTAGAGGCCCCGGGACTAGTTTGAATGAGCAGTTCTTC,CSARGPGTSLNEQFF
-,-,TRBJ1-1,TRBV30,TGTGCCTGGAGTGTTCAGGGGATCACTGAAGCTTTCTTT,CAWSVQGITEAFF
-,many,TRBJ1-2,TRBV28,TGTGCCAGCAGTTCTAGGTCCGGCTACACCTTC,CASSSRSGYTF
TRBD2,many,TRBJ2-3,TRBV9,TGTGCCAGCAGCGTATCCGGGACTAGCGGGAGGGCCTTACCACAGAGGACGCAGTATTTT,CASSVSGTSGRALPQRTQYF
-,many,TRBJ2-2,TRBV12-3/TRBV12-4,TGTGCCAGCAGTTCTACCGCTTGGTACACCGGGGAGCTGTTTTTT,CASSSTAWYTGELFF
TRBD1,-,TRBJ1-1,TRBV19,TGTGCCAGTAGTTGGTCCCGGACAGGGGTGAACACTGAAGCTTTCTTT,CASSWSRTGVNTEAFF
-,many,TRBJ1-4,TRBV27,TGTGCCAGCAGTTTAGGAGGCCTACATGAAAAACTGTTTTTT,CASSLGGLHEKLFF
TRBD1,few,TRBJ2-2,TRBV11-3,TGTGCCAGCAGCTATGCCGGGACAGTGAACACCGGGGAGCTGTTTTTT,CASSYAGTVNTGELFF
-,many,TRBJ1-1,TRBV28,TGTGCCAGCAGTGGGCAGGGTGGTGAAGCTTTCTTT,CASSGQGGEAFF
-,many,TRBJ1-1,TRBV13,TGTGCCAGCAGCGACGGACCCGAAGCTTTCTTT,CASSDGPEAFF
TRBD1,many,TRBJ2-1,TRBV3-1,TGTGCCAGCAGCCAAGAGGACCGGACAGGGGGCCACAATGAGCAGTTCTTC,CASSQEDRTGGHNEQFF
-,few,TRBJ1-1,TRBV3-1,TGTGCCAGCAGCCAAGTTCCGGCGGGGAGTCCTGAAGCTTTCTTT,CASSQVPAGSPEAFF
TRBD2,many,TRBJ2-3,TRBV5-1,TGCGCCAGCAGCTTAATTAGCGGGAGTGACACAGATACGCAGTATTTT,CASSLISGSDTDTQYF
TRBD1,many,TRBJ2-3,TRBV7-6,TGTGCCAGCAGCAGAAGACAGGGGGCAGGTACAGATACGCAGTATTTT,CASSRRQGAGTDTQYF
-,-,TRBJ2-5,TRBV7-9,TGTGCCAGCAGCTTAGTGGACAGTCGAAGAGAGACCCAGTACTTC,CASSLVDSRRETQYF
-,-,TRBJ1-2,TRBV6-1,TGTGCCAGCACCCATTCTGAGAGGGGAAGGTATGGCTACACCTTC,CASTHSERGRYGYTF
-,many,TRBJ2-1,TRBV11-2,TGTGCCAGCAGCCTACGGGTCGATGAGCAGTTCTTC,CASSLRVDEQFF
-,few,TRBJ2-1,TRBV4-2,TGTGCCAGCAGCCGGAATCGGTGGCGGGCCTCCTACAATGAGCAGTTCTTC,CASSRNRWRASYNEQFF
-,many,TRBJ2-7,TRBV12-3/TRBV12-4,TGTGCCAGCAGTTTCAGGGGATCGGACGAGCAGTACTTC,CASSFRGSDEQYF